The TCR beta chain under discussion was sequenced for a study of Graves' ophthalmopathy and Graves' hyperthyroidism. Study information: Stable hyperthyroidism referred to disease that showed no ophthalmopathy within 18 months of follow-up.

Hyperthyroidism patients, aged 18 to 65, were newly diagnosed, under 2 months' duration. This CDR3 is built from 13 residues. The germline gives CDR1 SNHLY, CDR2 FYNNEI. V was shortened by 8 bases and J by 3 bases, with 13 bases between the two germline ends. This clonotype occurred many times. Amplification of the TCR beta CDR3 regions used RNA transcripts (as template). RT-PCR with HTBI primers came first, then second-round multiplex PCR. Each CDR3 protein gets one entry after TCRdb re-called the multiplex PCR reads with MiXCR. The table shows 580,000 or so distinct CDR3 sequences, with approximately 35% occurring only once.

The chain has TRBV2 and TRBJ1-2, with D possibly matching TRBD1 (6 bases). The material sequenced was peripheral blood or thyroid tissue (not recorded which). This receptor was identified in an adult man with Graves' hyperthyroidism. The CDR3 reads CASQGTSDYGYTF. DNA for the CDR3: TGTGCCAGCCAAGGGACATCGGACTATGGCTACACCTTC.